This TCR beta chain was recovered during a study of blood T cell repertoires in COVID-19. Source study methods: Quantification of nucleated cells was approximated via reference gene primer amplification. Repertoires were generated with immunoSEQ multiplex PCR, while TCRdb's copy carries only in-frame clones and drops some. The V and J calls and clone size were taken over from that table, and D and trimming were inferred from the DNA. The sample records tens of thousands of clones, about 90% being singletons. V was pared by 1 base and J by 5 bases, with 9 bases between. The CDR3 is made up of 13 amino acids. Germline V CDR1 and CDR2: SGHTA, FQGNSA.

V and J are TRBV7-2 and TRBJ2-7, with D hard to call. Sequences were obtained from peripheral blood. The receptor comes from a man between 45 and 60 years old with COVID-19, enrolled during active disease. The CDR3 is CASSLVEVHEQYF. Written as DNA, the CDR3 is TGTGCCAGCAGCTTAGTAGAGGTCCACGAGCAGTACTTC.